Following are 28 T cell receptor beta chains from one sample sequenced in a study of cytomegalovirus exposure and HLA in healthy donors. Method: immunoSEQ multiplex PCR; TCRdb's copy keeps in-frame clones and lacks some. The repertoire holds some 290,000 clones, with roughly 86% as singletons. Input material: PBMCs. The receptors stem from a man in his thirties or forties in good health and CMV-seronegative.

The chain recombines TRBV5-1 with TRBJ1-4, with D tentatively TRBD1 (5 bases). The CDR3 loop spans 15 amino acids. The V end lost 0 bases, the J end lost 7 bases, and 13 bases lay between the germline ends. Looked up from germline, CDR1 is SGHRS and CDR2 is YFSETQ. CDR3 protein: CASSLAVGVGEKLFF. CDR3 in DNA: TGCGCCAGCAGCTTGGCCGTAGGGGTCGGTGAAAAACTGTTTTTT.

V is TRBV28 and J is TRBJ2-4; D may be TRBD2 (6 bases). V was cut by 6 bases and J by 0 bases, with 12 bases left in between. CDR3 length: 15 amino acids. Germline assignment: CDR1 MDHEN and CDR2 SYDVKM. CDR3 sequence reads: CASRSSGVAKNIQYF. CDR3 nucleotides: TGTGCCAGCAGATCATCGGGGGTAGCCAAAAACATTCAGTACTTC.

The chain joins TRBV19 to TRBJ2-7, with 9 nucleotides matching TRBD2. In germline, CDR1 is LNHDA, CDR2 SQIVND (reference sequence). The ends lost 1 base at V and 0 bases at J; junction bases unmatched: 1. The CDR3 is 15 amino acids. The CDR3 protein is CASSIVSGGSYEQYF. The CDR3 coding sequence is TGTGCCAGTAGTATAGTTAGCGGGGGCTCCTACGAGCAGTACTTC.

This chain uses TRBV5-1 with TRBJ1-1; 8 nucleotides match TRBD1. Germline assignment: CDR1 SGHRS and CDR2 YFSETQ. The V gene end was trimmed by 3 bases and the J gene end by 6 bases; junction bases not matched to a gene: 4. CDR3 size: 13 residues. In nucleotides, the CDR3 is TGCGCCAGCAGCTACGGACAGGGTGCTGAAGCTTTCTTT. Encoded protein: CASSYGQGAEAFF.

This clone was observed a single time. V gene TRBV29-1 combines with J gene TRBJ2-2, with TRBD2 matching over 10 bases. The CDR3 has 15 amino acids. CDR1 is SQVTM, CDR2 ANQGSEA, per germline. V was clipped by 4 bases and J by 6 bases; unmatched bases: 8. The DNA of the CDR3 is TGCAGCGTTGTAGCGGGGGGCCCTAATCCCGGGGAGCTGTTTTTT. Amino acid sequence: CSVVAGGPNPGELFF.

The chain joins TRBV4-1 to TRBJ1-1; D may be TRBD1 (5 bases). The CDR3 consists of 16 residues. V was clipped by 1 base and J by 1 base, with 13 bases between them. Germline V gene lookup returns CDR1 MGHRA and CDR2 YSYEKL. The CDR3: CASSQVLGRGNTEAFF. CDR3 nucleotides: TGCGCCAGCAGCCAAGTCCTGGGGAGGGGGAACACTGAAGCTTTCTTT.

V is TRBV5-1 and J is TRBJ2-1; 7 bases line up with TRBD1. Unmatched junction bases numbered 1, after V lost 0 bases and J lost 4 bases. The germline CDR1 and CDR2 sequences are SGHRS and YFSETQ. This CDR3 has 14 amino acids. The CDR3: CASSLDRGYNEQFF. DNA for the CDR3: TGCGCCAGCAGCTTGGACAGGGGATACAATGAGCAGTTCTTC. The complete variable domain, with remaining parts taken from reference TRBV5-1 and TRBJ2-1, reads KAGVTQTPRYLIKTRGQQVTLSCSPISGHRSVSWYQQTPGQGLQFLFEYFSETQRNKGNFPGRFSGRQFSNSRSEMNVSTLELGDSALYLCASSLDRGYNEQFFGPGTRLTVL.

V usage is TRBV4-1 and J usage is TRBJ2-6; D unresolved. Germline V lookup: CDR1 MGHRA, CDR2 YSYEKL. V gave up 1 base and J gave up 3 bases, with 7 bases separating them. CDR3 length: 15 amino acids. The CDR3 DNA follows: TGCGCCAGCAGCCAAGGAGGCTTTGGGGCCAACGTCCTGACTTTC. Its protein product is CASSQGGFGANVLTF.

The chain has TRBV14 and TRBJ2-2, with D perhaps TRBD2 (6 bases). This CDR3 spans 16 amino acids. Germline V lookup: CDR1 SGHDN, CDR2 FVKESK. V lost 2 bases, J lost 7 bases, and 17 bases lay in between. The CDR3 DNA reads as TGTGCCAGCAGCCAACGGCGGGGCGGCCCCGGCGGGGAGCTGTTTTTT. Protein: CASSQRRGGPGGELFF.

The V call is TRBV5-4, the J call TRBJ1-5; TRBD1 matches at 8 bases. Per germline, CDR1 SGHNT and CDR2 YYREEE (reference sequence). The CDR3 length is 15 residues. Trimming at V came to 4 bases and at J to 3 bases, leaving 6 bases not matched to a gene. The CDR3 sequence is CASSVTGATNQPQHF. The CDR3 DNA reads TGTGCCAGCAGCGTGACAGGGGCGACCAATCAGCCCCAGCATTTT.

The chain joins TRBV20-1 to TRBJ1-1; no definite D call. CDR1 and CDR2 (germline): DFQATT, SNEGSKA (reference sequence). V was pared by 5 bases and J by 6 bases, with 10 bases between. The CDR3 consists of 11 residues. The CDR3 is CSAPHTAEAFF. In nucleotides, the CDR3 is TGCAGTGCTCCCCACACCGCTGAAGCTTTCTTT.

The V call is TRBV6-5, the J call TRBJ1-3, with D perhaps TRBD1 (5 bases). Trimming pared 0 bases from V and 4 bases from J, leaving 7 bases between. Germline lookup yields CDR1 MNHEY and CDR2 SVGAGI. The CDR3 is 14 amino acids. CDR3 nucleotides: TGTGCCAGCAGTTACTCAGGGGCAGGAAACACCATATATTTT. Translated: CASSYSGAGNTIYF.

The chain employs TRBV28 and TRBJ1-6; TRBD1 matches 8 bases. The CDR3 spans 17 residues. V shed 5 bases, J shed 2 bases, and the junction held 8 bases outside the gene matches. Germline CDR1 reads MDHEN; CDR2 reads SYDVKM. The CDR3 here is CASSIVQGATYNSPLHF. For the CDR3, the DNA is TGTGCCAGCAGTATCGTCCAGGGGGCCACCTATAATTCACCCCTCCACTTT.

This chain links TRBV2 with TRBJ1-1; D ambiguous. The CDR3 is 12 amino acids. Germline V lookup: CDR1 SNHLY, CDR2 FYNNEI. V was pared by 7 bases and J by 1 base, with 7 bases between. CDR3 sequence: CASTRGNTEAFF. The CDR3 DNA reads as TGTGCCAGCACCAGAGGGAACACTGAAGCTTTCTTT.

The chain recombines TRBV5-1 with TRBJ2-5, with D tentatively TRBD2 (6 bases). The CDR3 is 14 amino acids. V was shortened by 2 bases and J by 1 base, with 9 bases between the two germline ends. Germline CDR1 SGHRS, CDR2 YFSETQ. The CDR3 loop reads CASSFPGAQETQYF. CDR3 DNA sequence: TGCGCCAGCAGCTTCCCGGGAGCCCAAGAGACCCAGTACTTC.

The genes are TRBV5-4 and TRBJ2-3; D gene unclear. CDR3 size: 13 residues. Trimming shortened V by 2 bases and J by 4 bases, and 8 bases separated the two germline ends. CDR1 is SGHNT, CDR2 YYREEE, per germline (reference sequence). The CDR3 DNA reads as TGTGCCAGCAGCTTAGGAGTGCCAGATACGCAGTATTTT. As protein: CASSLGVPDTQYF.

In DNA form, the CDR3 reads TGTGCCAGCAGCTTGGCGGAGGGTTTCCTGGGGGAGCTGTTTTTT. The encoded protein is CASSLAEGFLGELFF. This chain uses TRBV7-6 with TRBJ2-2; D perhaps matches TRBD2 (6 bases). Trimming shortened V by 3 bases and J by 8 bases, and 16 bases separated the two germline ends. The germline CDR1 and CDR2 sequences are SGHVS and FNYEAQ. This CDR3 has 15 amino acids.

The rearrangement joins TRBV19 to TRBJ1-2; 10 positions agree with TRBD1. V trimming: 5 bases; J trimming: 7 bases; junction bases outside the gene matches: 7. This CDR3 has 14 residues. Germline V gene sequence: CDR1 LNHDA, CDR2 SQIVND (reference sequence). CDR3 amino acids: CASSARQGAGGYTF. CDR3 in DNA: TGTGCCAGTAGTGCCCGACAGGGGGCTGGTGGCTACACCTTC.

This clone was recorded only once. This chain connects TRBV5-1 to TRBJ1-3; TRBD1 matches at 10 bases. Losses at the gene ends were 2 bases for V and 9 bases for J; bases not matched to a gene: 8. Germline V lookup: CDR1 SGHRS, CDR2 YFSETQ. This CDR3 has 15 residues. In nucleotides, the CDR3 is TGCGCCAGCAGCTTACCGGGACAGGGGATTAGCACCATATATTTT. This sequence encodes CASSLPGQGISTIYF. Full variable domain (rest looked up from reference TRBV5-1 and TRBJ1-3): KAGVTQTPRYLIKTRGQQVTLSCSPISGHRSVSWYQQTPGQGLQFLFEYFSETQRNKGNFPGRFSGRQFSNSRSEMNVSTLELGDSALYLCASSLPGQGISTIYFGEGSWLTVV.

Here the CDR3 reads CASRPSGGGTDTQYF. The DNA for the CDR3 is TGCGCCAGCAGGCCCAGCGGGGGGGGCACAGATACGCAGTATTTT. This chain uses TRBV4-1 with TRBJ2-3; 10 nucleotides agree with TRBD2. CDR3 length: 15 residues. Germline CDR1 reads MGHRA; CDR2 reads YSYEKL. Losses at the gene ends were 6 bases for V and 1 base for J; bases not matched to a gene: 4.

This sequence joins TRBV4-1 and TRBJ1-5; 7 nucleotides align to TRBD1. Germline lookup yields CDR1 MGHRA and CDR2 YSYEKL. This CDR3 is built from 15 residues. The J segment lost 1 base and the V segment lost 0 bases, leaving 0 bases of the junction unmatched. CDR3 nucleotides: TGCGCCAGCAGCCAAGAGGGACAGAGCAATCAGCCCCAGCATTTT. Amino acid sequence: CASSQEGQSNQPQHF.

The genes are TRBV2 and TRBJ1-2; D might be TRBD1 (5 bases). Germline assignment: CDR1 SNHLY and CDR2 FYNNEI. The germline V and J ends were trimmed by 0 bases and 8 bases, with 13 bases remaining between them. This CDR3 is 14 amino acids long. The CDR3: CASSEARQGGGYTF. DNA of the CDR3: TGTGCCAGCAGTGAAGCGAGGCAGGGTGGGGGCTACACCTTC.

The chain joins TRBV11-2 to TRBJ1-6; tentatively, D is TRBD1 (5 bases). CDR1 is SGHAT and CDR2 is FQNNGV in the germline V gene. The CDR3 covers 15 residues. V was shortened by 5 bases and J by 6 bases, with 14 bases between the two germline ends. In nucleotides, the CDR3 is TGTGCCAGCAGCAGAGGACAAGGGATTAATTCACCCCTCCACTTT. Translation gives CASSRGQGINSPLHF.

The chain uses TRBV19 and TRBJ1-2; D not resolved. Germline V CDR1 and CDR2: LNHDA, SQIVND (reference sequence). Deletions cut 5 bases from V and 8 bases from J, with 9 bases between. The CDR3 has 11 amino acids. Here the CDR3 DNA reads TGTGCCAGTAGTCCCGGAGCAGGCTACACCTTC. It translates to CASSPGAGYTF. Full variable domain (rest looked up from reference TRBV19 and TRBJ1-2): DGGITQSPKYLFRKEGQNVTLSCEQNLNHDAMYWYRQDPGQGLRLIYYSQIVNDFQKGDIAEGYSVSREKKESFPLTVTSAQKNPTAFYLCASSPGAGYTFGSGTRLTVV.

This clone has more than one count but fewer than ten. CDR3 nucleotide sequence: TGTGCCAGCAGTCCTAGAGTTGGGAGATCAGCTTTCTTT. Protein sequence: CASSPRVGRSAFF. V is TRBV27 and J is TRBJ1-1; D remains ambiguous. CDR1 and CDR2 (germline): MNHEY, SMNVEV (reference sequence). The CDR3 runs to 13 residues. V lost 5 bases to trimming and J lost 10 bases, with 17 bases between them.

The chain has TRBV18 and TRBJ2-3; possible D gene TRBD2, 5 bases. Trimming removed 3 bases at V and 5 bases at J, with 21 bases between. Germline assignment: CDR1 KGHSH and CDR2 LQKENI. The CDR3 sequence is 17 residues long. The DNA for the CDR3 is TGTGCCAGCTCACCCCAGAGGGCAGGCTATGGGGTAGATACGCAGTATTTT. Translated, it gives CASSPQRAGYGVDTQYF.

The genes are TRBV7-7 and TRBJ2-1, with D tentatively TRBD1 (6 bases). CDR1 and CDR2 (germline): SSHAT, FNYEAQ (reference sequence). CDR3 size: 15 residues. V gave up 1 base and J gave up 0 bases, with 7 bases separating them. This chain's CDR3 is CASSLDRVSYNEQFF. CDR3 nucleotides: TGTGCCAGCAGCTTAGACAGGGTCTCCTACAATGAGCAGTTCTTC.

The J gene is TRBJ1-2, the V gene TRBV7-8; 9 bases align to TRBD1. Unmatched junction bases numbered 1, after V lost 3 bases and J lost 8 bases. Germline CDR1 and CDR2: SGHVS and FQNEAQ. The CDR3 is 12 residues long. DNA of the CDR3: TGTGCCAGCAGCTTGGGACAGGGAGGCTACACCTTC. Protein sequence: CASSLGQGGYTF.